The sequence of this T cell receptor beta chain was determined in a study of T cell repertoires in aging, cancer and after chemotherapy. About the study: Six age groups, ranging from 30 or younger to 70 or older, included the donors.

For this clonotype: As yet, its antigen is unknown.

Rearranged V-D-J TRB sequences were amplified with a mixed TRB-A/B primer pool. TCRdb called the multiplex PCR reads again in MiXCR, with one record for every CDR3 protein. This table has thousands of distinct CDR3 sequences, more than 25% appearing once. V trimming: 8 bases; J trimming: 4 bases; junction bases outside the gene matches: 7. Germline V gives CDR1 MRHNA, CDR2 SNTAGT. The CDR3 has 15 amino acids. Study outcomes and limitations: Median generation probability rose over the chemotherapy interval in each cancer cohort, suggesting rebound thymic output.

TCR beta rearrangements were amplified from peripheral blood genomic DNA. The sequence derives from a human donor in good health. The chain has TRBV6-4 and TRBJ2-5; 13 bases align to TRBD2. Sequenced: blood. The DNA of the CDR3 is TGTGCCAGCGCCCGGACTAGCGGGGGCTCAGAGACCCAGTACTTC. Translation gives CASARTSGGSETQYF.